This TCR beta chain is from a study of cytomegalovirus exposure and HLA in healthy donors. The germline V gene has CDR1 LNHDA and CDR2 SQIVND (reference sequence). This CDR3 has 14 amino acids. The V and J ends lost 5 bases and 6 bases respectively, with 13 bases between them. In the PCR, 60 Vbeta and 13 Jbeta primers were used. Sequencing used immunoSEQ multiplex PCR; TCRdb keeps in-frame clones, though not all of them. Its table lists under 90,000 clones. The rearrangement uses TRBV19 and TRBJ2-2, with D perhaps matching TRBD2 (6 bases). The sample comprised PBMCs. The receptor comes from a man aged 50-59 years in good health and CMV-seropositive. Here the CDR3 DNA reads TGTGCCAGTAGTGATGCGGGAAACTCCGGGGAGCTGTTTTTT. Amino acids: CASSDAGNSGELFF.